The clone carrying this T cell receptor beta chain has a handful of counts. The data derive from a study of beta chain features in type 1 diabetes. V shed 0 bases, J shed 5 bases, and the junction held 5 bases outside the gene matches. This CDR3 has 16 amino acids. Germline V gene sequence: CDR1 LGHNA, CDR2 YSLEER. The whole isolated RNA underwent reverse transcription, so sequencing captured expressed TCRB transcripts. Reads for stem cell-like memory T cell samples averaged roughly 1 million. Profiled with immunoSEQ multiplex PCR; TCRdb holds only in-frame clones, not every one. The data hold about 42,000 clones, with approximately 53% observed a single time.

Sequencing was performed on stem cell memory CD4+ T cells from blood. The chain recombines TRBV4-3 with TRBJ1-5, with 9 bases matching TRBD1. The receptor comes from a woman aged 30 to 39 in good health. The CDR3 reads CASSQDRGQGDQPQHF. In DNA form, the CDR3 reads TGCGCCAGCAGCCAAGATCGGGGACAGGGAGATCAGCCCCAGCATTTT.